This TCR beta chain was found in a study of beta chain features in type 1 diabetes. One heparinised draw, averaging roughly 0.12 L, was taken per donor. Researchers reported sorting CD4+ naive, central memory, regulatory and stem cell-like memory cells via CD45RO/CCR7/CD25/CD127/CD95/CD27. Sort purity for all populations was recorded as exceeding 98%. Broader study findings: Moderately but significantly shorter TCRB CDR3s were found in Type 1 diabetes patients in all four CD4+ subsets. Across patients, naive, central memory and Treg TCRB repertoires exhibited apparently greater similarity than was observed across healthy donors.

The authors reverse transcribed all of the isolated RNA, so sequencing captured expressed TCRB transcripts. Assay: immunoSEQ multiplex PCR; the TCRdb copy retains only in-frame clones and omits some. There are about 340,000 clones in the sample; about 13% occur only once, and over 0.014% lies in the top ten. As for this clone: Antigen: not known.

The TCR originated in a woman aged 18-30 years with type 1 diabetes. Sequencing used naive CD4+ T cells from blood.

The CDR3 spells CASSSGNQETQYF. In DNA form, the CDR3 reads TGTGCCAGTAGTTCGGGAAACCAAGAGACCCAGTACTTC. The V and J genes are TRBV19 and TRBJ2-5; the D gene is possibly TRBD2 (5 bases). Germline CDR1 is LNHDA and CDR2 is SQIVND (reference sequence). Trimming removed 5 bases from V and 0 bases from J, with 7 bases in between. This CDR3 spans 13 amino acids.